These 26 T cell receptor beta chains were sequenced from one sample in a study of response to subunit inactivated influenza vaccine. TCRdb fed the RT-PCR reads into MiXCR, producing one record per CDR3 protein. Seen here are fewer than 800,000 distinct CDR3 sequences, about a sixth observed once, and the top ten hold 11%. Source: PBMCs from blood, taken 12 days after vaccination. All receptors derive from a man aged 45-65 years who received an inactivated influenza vaccine.

V usage is TRBV13 and J usage is TRBJ2-1; TRBD2 aligns across 8 bases. Germline CDR1 is PRHDT and CDR2 is FYEKMQ (reference sequence). J lost 3 bases, V lost 4 bases, and 8 bases had no gene match. This CDR3 contains 16 residues. CDR3 amino acids: CASSSKAGVHYNEQFF. The CDR3 bases are TGTGCCAGCAGCTCAAAAGCGGGGGTTCACTACAATGAGCAGTTCTTC.

This sequence joins TRBV18 and TRBJ2-7, with D perhaps TRBD2 (5 bases). From germline, CDR1 is KGHSH and CDR2 LQKENI. The germline V and J ends were trimmed by 2 bases and 2 bases, with 10 bases remaining between them. The CDR3 spans 14 residues. The CDR3 region is CASSPETIAYEQYF. The CDR3, as DNA: TGTGCCAGCTCACCAGAGACTATAGCCTACGAGCAGTACTTC. The full variable domain, in which reference TRBV18 and TRBJ2-7 provide the parts outside the CDR3, is NAGVMQNPRHLVRRRGQEARLRCSPMKGHSHVYWYRQLPEEGLKFMVYLQKENIIDESGMPKERFSAEFPKEGPSILRIQQVVRGDSAAYFCASSPETIAYEQYFGPGTRLTVT.

With regard to this clonotype: The junction does not match germline at one end; this may be a read error. The CDR3 region has the DNA TGTGCCATCAGCAGAGCCCACGAGCAGTACTTC. This sequence encodes CAISRAHEQYF. The J gene is TRBJ2-7, the V gene TRBV15; D not resolved. Germline V gene lookup returns CDR1 LNHNV and CDR2 YYDKDF (reference sequence). This CDR3 has 11 residues.

The rearrangement links TRBV20-1 to TRBJ2-6; 10 bases fit TRBD1. This CDR3 has 17 residues. Germline V gene sequence: CDR1 DFQATT, CDR2 SNEGSKA (reference sequence). The trim removed 4 bases at V and 2 bases at J, leaving 8 bases unmatched. The CDR3 coding sequence is TGCAGTGCTATACCGGGACAGGGGAAGGCTGGGGCCAACGTCCTGACTTTC. This sequence encodes CSAIPGQGKAGANVLTF.

A word on this clonotype: One junction end disagrees with the germline gene, perhaps due to a read error. V usage is TRBV28 and J usage is TRBJ2-1, with D unresolved. Germline V gives CDR1 MDHEN, CDR2 SYDVKM. CDR3 length: 12 residues. CDR3 DNA: TGTGTCAGCAGTGATATCTCCCGCGAGCAGTTCTTC. The encoded protein is CVSSDISREQFF.

The CDR3 region has the DNA TGTGCCAGTAGTATCGGACGGCTCTCTGGAAACACCATATATTTT. Translating it yields CASSIGRLSGNTIYF. J is TRBJ1-3 and V is TRBV19; D gene uncertain. V was pared by 3 bases and J by 0 bases, with 9 bases between. From germline, CDR1 is LNHDA and CDR2 SQIVND (reference sequence). The CDR3 has 15 amino acids.

The sample holds a few counts of this clonotype. V is TRBV28 and J is TRBJ2-1; TRBD2 matches 7 bases. Germline-derived CDR1 and CDR2 are MDHEN and SYDVKM. V lost 6 bases, J lost 1 base, and 9 bases stayed unmatched. The CDR3 sequence is 16 residues long. The CDR3 DNA follows: TGTGCCAGCAGCCCCGGACTAGTCGAATCCTACAATGAGCAGTTCTTC. The encoded protein is CASSPGLVESYNEQFF.

The table lists this clonotype with many counts. The chain recombines TRBV20-1 with TRBJ2-7, with 7 nucleotides matching TRBD1. The CDR3 has 11 residues. Unmatched junction bases numbered 1, after V lost 2 bases and J lost 6 bases. Germline CDR1 is DFQATT and CDR2 is SNEGSKA (reference sequence). CDR3 sequence reads: CSARTGVEQYF. CDR3 coding DNA: TGCAGTGCTAGAACAGGGGTCGAGCAGTACTTC.

This clonotype was observed a few times. This chain joins TRBV25-1 and TRBJ2-1; perhaps TRBD1 as D (6 bases). CDR3 length: 14 amino acids. Germline CDR1 reads MGHDK; CDR2 reads SYGVNS. V gave up 4 bases and J gave up 4 bases, with 11 bases separating them. The CDR3 nucleotides are TGTGCCAGCAGTGCCCCACAGGGTTACAATGAGCAGTTCTTC. This translates into CASSAPQGYNEQFF.

This clonotype came up a few times. J is TRBJ2-1 and V is TRBV6-1; 9 bases align to TRBD1. This CDR3 is 18 amino acids long. From germline, CDR1 is MNHNS and CDR2 SASEGT. The trim removed 0 bases at V and 7 bases at J, leaving 13 bases unmatched. For the CDR3, the DNA is TGTGCCAGCAGTGAAGCGCTTTATGGAACAGGGGGCTTGAATGAGCAGTTCTTC. Protein sequence: CASSEALYGTGGLNEQFF.

The count of this clonotype is one. The CDR3 coding sequence is TGCGCCAGCAGCCGAACAGCGGGAGGTGGGAATGAGCAGTTCTTC. The encoded protein is CASSRTAGGGNEQFF. The rearrangement uses TRBV4-3 and TRBJ2-1, with 9 bases identical to TRBD2. Germline assignment: CDR1 LGHNA and CDR2 YSLEER. V shed 4 bases, J shed 7 bases, and the junction held 8 bases outside the gene matches. This CDR3 has 15 amino acids.

This clonotype turned up a few times. J is TRBJ2-5 and V is TRBV7-2; 14 bases agree with TRBD2. The germline gives CDR1 SGHTA, CDR2 FQGNSA. The CDR3 sequence is 16 residues long. V gave up 2 bases and J gave up 4 bases; unmatched junction bases: 3. CDR3 DNA: TGTGCCAGCAGCTTAATCGGACTAGCGGGAGGAGAGACCCAGTACTTC. Its translation is CASSLIGLAGGETQYF.

This chain links TRBV6-1 with TRBJ1-1; tentatively, D is TRBD1 (6 bases). Germline V gene sequence: CDR1 MNHNS, CDR2 SASEGT. The CDR3 length is 14 residues. V was pared by 5 bases and J by 4 bases, with 14 bases between. The CDR3 DNA is TGTGCCAGCAGTCTCGGGGGCTGGGGCACTGAAGCTTTCTTT. Translation gives CASSLGGWGTEAFF.

V is TRBV6-2 or TRBV6-3 and J is TRBJ2-7, with no clear D. The V end lost 2 bases, the J end lost 1 base, and 12 bases lay between the germline ends. The CDR3 is 15 residues long. Germline V lookup: CDR1 MNHEY, CDR2 SVGEGT. In DNA, the CDR3 is TGTGCCAGCAGTTACGCCTCGTACAGATCCTACGAGCAGTACTTC. Its protein is CASSYASYRSYEQYF.

This chain joins TRBV9 and TRBJ2-1; 9 bases agree with TRBD2. With 4 bases clipped from V and 6 bases from J, the junction kept 8 bases outside the gene matches. Germline values: CDR1 SGDLS, CDR2 YYNGEE. This CDR3 is built from 15 residues. The CDR3 region is CASSPGPAGGNEQFF. The CDR3 bases are TGTGCCAGCAGCCCAGGACCAGCGGGAGGCAATGAGCAGTTCTTC.

The rearrangement uses TRBV7-9 and TRBJ2-1; no reliable D call. V was cut by 6 bases and J by 5 bases, with 11 bases left in between. The CDR3 covers 13 residues. Germline assignment: CDR1 SEHNR and CDR2 FQNEAQ (reference sequence). CDR3 sequence reads: CASSPAINNEQFF. CDR3 DNA: TGTGCCAGCAGTCCTGCCATTAACAATGAGCAGTTCTTC.

The V and J genes are TRBV27 and TRBJ2-7, with 11 bases that match TRBD1. Per the germline V gene, CDR1 is MNHEY and CDR2 is SMNVEV (reference sequence). J gave up 4 bases and V 5 bases, and 4 bases lay outside the gene matches. The CDR3 totals 14 residues. The CDR3 region has the DNA TGTGCCAGCAGTGGCCGGGACAGGGGGTACGAGCAGTACTTC. This gives the protein CASSGRDRGYEQYF.

The table lists this clonotype with a few counts. The chain recombines TRBV6-5 with TRBJ2-5; D is possibly TRBD1 (6 bases). Per germline, CDR1 MNHEY and CDR2 SVGAGI. Deletions cut 5 bases from V and 6 bases from J, with 10 bases between. The CDR3 consists of 12 residues. In nucleotides, the CDR3 is TGTGCCAGCAGTCGGACAGATCAGACCCAGTACTTC. Its protein product is CASSRTDQTQYF.

This clonotype was detected only a few times. The rearrangement uses TRBV12-3 or TRBV12-4 and TRBJ1-5; D not certain. This CDR3 contains 13 residues. V lost 5 bases and J lost 2, with 7 bases in between. The CDR3 spells CASSTNGNQPQHF. In nucleotides, the CDR3 is TGTGCCAGCAGTACCAACGGCAATCAGCCCCAGCATTTT.

CDR3 amino acids: CASKVADTEAFF. Here the CDR3 DNA reads TGCGCCAGCAAGGTGGCCGACACTGAAGCTTTCTTT. V is TRBV5-1 and J is TRBJ1-1; D gene uncertain. V lost 6 bases and J lost 3, with 9 bases in between. Germline loops: CDR1 SGHRS, CDR2 YFSETQ. CDR3 length: 12 amino acids.

Only a few counts were recorded for this clonotype. V gene TRBV6-1 combines with J gene TRBJ1-2; tentatively, D is TRBD1 (6 bases). V shed 6 bases and J shed 5 bases, with 19 bases lying between them. This CDR3 spans 15 amino acids. CDR1 and CDR2 (germline): MNHNS, SASEGT. CDR3 nucleotides: TGTGCCAGCAGCCCGTCGGGGGACATAAATTATGGCTACACCTTC. Translated, it gives CASSPSGDINYGYTF.

The CDR3 DNA is TGTGCCATCAGCCGGGACAGGGGGCCAGAGACCCAGTACTTC. This codes for CAISRDRGPETQYF. The chain links TRBV10-3 to TRBJ2-5; 12 nucleotides line up with TRBD1. J gave up 4 bases and V 6 bases, and 3 bases lay outside the gene matches. The germline V gene has CDR1 ENHRY and CDR2 SYGVKD. The CDR3 is 14 residues long.

This clonotype was counted only a few times. The chain links TRBV7-9 to TRBJ2-2, with D unclear. CDR3 length: 14 residues. V lost 4 bases and J lost 3, with 9 bases in between. CDR1 SEHNR and CDR2 FQNEAQ come from the germline V gene (reference sequence). CDR3 bases: TGTGCCAGCAGCTCCGGAGCTTACACCGGGGAGCTGTTTTTT. This translates into CASSSGAYTGELFF.

The chain carries TRBV2 and TRBJ2-2; a weak D match, TRBD1 (5 bases). The V end was cut by 2 bases, the J end by 3 bases, with 10 bases between. The CDR3 has 15 residues. The germline V gene encodes CDR1 SNHLY and CDR2 FYNNEI. The CDR3 here is CASSESVRDTGELFF. CDR3 in DNA: TGTGCCAGCAGTGAAAGCGTCAGGGACACCGGGGAGCTGTTTTTT.

This clonotype appeared a few times. The chain links TRBV7-2 to TRBJ1-2; D gene unclear. Deletions cut 2 bases from V and 6 bases from J, with 7 bases between. CDR1 is SGHTA, CDR2 FQGNSA, per germline. The CDR3 extends over 12 amino acids. The CDR3 protein is CASSLSTDGYTF. The CDR3 DNA sequence: TGTGCCAGCAGCTTATCGACGGATGGCTACACCTTC. Complete variable domain (other parts from reference TRBV7-2 and TRBJ1-2): GAGVSQSPSNKVTEKGKDVELRCDPISGHTALYWYRQSLGQGLEFLIYFQGNSAPDKSGLPSDRFSAERTGGSVSTLTIQRTQQEDSAVYLCASSLSTDGYTFGSGTRLTVV.

This clonotype occurred a few times. Germline and junction disagree at one end, which may indicate a read error. This chain joins TRBV7-7 and TRBJ2-5; D is uncertain. This CDR3 has 15 amino acids. Looked up from germline, CDR1 is SSHAT and CDR2 is FNYEAQ (reference sequence). CDR3 DNA sequence: TGTGCTAGCAGCTTAGGTTTGGCAAAACAAGAGACCCAGTACTTC. Amino acids: CASSLGLAKQETQYF.